The source of this TCR beta chain is a study of vaccination and CD4 T cells after COVID-19. Sequence data for DNA of cultured CD4+ T cells were generated by the Oncomine TCR Beta short-read assay. Genomic DNA was drawn out of CD4+ T cells grown in culture. TCRdb processed the PCR reads anew with MiXCR; each CDR3 protein has one entry. The sample includes 8,500 to 10,000 distinct CDR3 sequences, about 48% of them seen just once. The CDR3 totals 14 residues. Per germline, CDR1 LNHDA and CDR2 SQIVND (reference sequence). With 5 bases clipped from V and 1 base from J, the junction kept 3 bases outside the gene matches. With respect to this clonotype: The antigen is undetermined.

Treatment of the sample: approximately nine-day PBMC culture with coronavirus spike peptide pools or control peptides (ViraFEST assay). Sample: CD4+ T cells from blood, cultured in vitro. The genes are TRBV19 and TRBJ1-1; the match to TRBD1 covers 8 bases. The receptor comes from a human donor who had recovered from COVID-19. The CDR3 nucleotides are TGTGCCAGTAGTCACGGGACAGGGAACACTGAAGCTTTCTTT. Translating gives CASSHGTGNTEAFF. Using reference TRBV19 and TRBJ1-1 for the parts outside the CDR3, the full variable domain is DGGITQSPKYLFRKEGQNVTLSCEQNLNHDAMYWYRQDPGQGLRLIYYSQIVNDFQKGDIAEGYSVSREKKESFPLTVTSAQKNPTAFYLCASSHGTGNTEAFFGQGTRLTVV.